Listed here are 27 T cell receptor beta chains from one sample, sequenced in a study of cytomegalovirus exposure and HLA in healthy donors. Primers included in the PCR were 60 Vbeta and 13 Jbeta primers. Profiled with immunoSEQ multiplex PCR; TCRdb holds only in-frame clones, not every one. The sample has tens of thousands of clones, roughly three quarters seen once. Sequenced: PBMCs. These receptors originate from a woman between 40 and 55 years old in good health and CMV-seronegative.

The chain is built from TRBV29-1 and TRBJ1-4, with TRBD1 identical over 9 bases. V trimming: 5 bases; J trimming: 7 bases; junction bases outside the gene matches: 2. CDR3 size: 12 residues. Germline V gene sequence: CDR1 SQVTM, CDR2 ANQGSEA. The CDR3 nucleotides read TGCAGCGTTCGGACAGGGGTTGAAAAACTGTTTTTT. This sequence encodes CSVRTGVEKLFF.

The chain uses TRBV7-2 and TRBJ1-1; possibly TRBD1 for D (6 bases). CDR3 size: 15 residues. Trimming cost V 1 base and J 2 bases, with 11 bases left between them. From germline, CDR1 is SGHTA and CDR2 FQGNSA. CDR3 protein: CASSLGPGVNTEAFF. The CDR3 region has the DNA TGTGCCAGCAGCTTAGGGCCAGGGGTTAACACTGAAGCTTTCTTT.

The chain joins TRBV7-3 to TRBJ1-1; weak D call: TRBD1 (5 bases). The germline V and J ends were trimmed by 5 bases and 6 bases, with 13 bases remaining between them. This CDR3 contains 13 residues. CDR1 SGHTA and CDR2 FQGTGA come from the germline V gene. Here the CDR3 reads CASSHAGGAEAFF. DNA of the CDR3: TGTGCCAGCAGCCACGCCGGGGGGGCTGAAGCTTTCTTT.

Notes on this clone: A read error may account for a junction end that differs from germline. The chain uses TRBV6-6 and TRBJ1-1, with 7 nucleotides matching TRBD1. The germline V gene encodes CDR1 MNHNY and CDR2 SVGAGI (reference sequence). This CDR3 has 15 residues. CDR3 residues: CASSQTGLGNPEAFF. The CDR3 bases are TGTGCCAGCAGTCAGACAGGGTTGGGGAACCCTGAAGCTTTCTTT.

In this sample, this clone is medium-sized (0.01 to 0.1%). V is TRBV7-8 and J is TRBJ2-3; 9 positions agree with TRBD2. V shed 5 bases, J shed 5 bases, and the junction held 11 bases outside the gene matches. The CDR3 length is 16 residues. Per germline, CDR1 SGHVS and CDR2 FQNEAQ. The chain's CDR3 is CASSLQTSGGGDTQYF. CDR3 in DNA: TGTGCCAGCAGCCTCCAGACTAGCGGTGGGGGAGATACGCAGTATTTT.

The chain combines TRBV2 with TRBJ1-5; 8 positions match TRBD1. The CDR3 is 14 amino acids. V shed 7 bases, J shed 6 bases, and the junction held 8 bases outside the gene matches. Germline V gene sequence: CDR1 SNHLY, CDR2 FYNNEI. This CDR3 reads CASNVQGAAQPQHF. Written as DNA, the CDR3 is TGTGCCAGCAATGTCCAGGGGGCTGCTCAGCCCCAGCATTTT.

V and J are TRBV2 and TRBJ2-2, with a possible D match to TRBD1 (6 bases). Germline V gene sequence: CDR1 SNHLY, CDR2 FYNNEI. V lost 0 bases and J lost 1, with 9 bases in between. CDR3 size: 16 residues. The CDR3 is CASSEAAGVNTGELFF. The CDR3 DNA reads TGTGCCAGCAGTGAAGCGGCAGGGGTGAACACCGGGGAGCTGTTTTTT.

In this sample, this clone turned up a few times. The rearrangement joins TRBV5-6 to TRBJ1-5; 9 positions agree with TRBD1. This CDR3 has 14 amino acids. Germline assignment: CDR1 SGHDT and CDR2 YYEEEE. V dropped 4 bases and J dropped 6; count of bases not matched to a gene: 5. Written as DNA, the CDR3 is TGTGCCAGCAGCATGACAGGGGGTGGTCAGCCCCAGCATTTT. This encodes CASSMTGGGQPQHF.

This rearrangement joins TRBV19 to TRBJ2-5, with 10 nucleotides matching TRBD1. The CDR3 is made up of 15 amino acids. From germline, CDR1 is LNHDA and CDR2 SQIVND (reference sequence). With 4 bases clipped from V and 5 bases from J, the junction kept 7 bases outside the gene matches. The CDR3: CASSRGQGSVETQYF. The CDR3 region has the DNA TGTGCCAGTAGTAGGGGACAGGGGTCAGTGGAGACCCAGTACTTC.

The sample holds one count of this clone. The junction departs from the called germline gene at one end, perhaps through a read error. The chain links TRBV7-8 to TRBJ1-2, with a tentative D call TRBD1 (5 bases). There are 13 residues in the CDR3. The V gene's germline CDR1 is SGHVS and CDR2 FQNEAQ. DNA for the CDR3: TGTGCCAGCAGCCGAGACTGGGGCTATGGCTACCCCTTC. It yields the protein CASSRDWGYGYPF.

CDR3 residues: CASSPNRVFYGYTF. CDR3 coding DNA: TGTGCCAGCAGTCCAAACAGGGTTTTCTATGGCTACACCTTC. The J gene is TRBJ1-2, the V gene TRBV6-5; D is possibly TRBD1 (6 bases). Trimming shortened V by 5 bases and J by 4 bases, and 14 bases separated the two germline ends. Germline loops: CDR1 MNHEY, CDR2 SVGAGI. The CDR3 covers 14 residues.

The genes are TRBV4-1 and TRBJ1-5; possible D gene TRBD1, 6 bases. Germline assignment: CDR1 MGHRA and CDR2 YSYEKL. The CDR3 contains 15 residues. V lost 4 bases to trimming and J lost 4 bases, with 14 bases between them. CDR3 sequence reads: CASSLDSTNNQPQHF. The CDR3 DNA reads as TGCGCCAGCAGCCTGGACAGCACAAATAATCAGCCCCAGCATTTT.

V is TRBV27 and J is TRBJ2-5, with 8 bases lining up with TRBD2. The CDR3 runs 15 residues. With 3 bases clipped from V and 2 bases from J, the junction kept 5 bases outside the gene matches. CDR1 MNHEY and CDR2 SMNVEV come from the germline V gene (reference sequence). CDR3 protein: CASSFAGTRQETQYF. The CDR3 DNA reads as TGTGCCAGCAGTTTTGCTGGGACTAGACAAGAGACCCAGTACTTC.

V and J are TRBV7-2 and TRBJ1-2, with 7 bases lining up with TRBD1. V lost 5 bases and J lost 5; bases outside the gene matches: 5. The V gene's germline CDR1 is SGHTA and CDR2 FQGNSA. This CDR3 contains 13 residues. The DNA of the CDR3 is TGTGCCAGCAGCACAGGGGAAGTTTATGGCTACACCTTC. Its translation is CASSTGEVYGYTF.

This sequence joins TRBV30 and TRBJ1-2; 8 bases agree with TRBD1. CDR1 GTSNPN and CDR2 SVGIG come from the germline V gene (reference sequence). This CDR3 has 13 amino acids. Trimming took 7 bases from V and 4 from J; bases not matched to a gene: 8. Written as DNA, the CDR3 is TGTGCCTCCTCTCCTACAGGGGGCTATGGCTACACCTTC. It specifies CASSPTGGYGYTF.

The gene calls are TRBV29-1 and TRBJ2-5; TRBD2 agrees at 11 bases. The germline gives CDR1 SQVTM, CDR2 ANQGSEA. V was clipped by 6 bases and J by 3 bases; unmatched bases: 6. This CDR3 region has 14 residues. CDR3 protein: CSVGGLADKETQYF. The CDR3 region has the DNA TGCAGCGTGGGGGGACTAGCGGACAAAGAGACCCAGTACTTC.

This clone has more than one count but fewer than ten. CDR3 bases: TGTGCCAGCAGCCCTAGGGGGGACAGGAATAATGAAAAACTGTTTTTT. Protein: CASSPRGDRNNEKLFF. The rearrangement links TRBV9 to TRBJ1-4; TRBD1 aligns across 8 bases. The CDR3 runs to 16 residues. Germline CDR1 SGDLS, CDR2 YYNGEE. Losses at the gene ends were 4 bases for V and 4 bases for J; bases not matched to a gene: 9.

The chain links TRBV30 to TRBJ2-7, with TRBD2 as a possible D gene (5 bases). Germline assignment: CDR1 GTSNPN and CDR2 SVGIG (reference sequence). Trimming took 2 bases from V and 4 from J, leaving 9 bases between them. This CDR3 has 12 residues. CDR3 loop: CAWSIGGYEQYF. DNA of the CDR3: TGTGCCTGGAGTATCGGCGGGTACGAGCAGTACTTC.

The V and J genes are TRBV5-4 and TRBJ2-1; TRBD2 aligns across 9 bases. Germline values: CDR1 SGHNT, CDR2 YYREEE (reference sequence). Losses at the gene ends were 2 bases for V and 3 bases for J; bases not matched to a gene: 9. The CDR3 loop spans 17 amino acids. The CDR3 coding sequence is TGTGCCAGCAGCTTATACAGCGGGGGGAGAAACTACAATGAGCAGTTCTTC. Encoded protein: CASSLYSGGRNYNEQFF.

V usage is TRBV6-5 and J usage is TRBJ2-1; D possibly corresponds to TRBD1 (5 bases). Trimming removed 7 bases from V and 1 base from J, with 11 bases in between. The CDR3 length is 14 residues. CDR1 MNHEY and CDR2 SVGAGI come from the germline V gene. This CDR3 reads CASKRGVSYNEQFF. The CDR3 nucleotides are TGTGCCAGCAAAAGGGGCGTTTCCTACAATGAGCAGTTCTTC.

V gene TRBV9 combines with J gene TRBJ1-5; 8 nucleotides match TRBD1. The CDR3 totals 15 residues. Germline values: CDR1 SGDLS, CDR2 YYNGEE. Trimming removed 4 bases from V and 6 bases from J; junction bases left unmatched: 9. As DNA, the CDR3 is TGTGCCAGCAGCCCAGGCACAGGGGGTTTTCAGCCCCAGCATTTT. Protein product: CASSPGTGGFQPQHF.

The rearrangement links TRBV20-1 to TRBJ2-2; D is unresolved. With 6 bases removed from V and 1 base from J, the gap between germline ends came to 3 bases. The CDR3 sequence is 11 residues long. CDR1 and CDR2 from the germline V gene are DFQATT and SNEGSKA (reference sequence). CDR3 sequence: CSAQNTGELFF. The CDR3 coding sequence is TGCAGTGCCCAGAACACCGGGGAGCTGTTTTTT.

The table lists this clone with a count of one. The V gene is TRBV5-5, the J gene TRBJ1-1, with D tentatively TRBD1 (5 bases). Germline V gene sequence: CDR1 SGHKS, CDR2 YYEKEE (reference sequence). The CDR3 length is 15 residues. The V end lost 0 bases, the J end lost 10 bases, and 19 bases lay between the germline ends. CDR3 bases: TGTGCCAGCAGCTTGGAACAGGCCAACAAACTGGGAGCTTTCTTT. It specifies CASSLEQANKLGAFF.

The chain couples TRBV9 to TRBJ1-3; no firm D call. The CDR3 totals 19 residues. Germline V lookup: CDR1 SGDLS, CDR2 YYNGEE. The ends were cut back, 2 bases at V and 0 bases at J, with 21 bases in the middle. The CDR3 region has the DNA TGTGCCAGCAGCGTCGGAATGGCGGGCCGCTGGAGCTCTGGAAACACCATATATTTT. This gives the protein CASSVGMAGRWSSGNTIYF.

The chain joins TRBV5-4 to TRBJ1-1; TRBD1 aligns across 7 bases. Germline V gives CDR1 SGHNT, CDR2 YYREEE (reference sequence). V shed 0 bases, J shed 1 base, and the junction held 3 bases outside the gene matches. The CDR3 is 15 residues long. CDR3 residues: CASSLGQGGNTEAFF. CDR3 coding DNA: TGTGCCAGCAGCTTGGGACAGGGAGGGAACACTGAAGCTTTCTTT.

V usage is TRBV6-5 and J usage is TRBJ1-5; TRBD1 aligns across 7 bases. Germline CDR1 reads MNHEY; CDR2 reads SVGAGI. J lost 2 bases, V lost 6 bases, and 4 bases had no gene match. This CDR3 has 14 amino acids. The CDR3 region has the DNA TGTGCCAGCAGCGCAGGGGGTCGCAATCAGCCCCAGCATTTT. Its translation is CASSAGGRNQPQHF.

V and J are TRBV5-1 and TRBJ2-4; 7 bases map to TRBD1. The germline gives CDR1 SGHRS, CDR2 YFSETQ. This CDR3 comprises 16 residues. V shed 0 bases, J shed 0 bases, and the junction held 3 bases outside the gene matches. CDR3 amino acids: CASSLGGGLAKNIQYF. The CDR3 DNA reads TGCGCCAGCAGCTTGGGAGGGGGCCTAGCCAAAAACATTCAGTACTTC.